This is a list of T cell receptor beta chains from one sample in a study of shared clonotypes between healthy human individuals. Data came from immunoSEQ multiplex PCR; TCRdb stores just in-frame clones and leaves some out. The table shows 2 million or so clones, with 95% occurring only once. The sequencing input was naive CD4+ T cells sorted from blood. Receptor source: a man in his late teens or twenties in good health. Both conserved end residues are part of each CDR3. A D gene is named only where the DNA matches it firmly. Not every row has a clone size; where given, it reads once, few, many or a size class.

d_call	clone_size	v_call	j_call	cdr3_nt	cdr3_aa
.	once	TRBV18	TRBJ1-5	TGTGCCAGCTCACCTGGGAATCAGCCCCAGCATTTT	CASSPGNQPQHF
.	once	TRBV12-5	TRBJ2-2	TGTGCTAGTGGTGTACGAGGGGAAAGGGACACCGGGGAGCTGTTTTTT	CASGVRGERDTGELFF
TRBD2	.	TRBV5-1	TRBJ2-1	TGCGCCAGCAGCTTGGGACTAGCGGCCGACAATGAGCAGTTCTTC	CASSLGLAADNEQFF
.	once	TRBV6-6	TRBJ1-1	TGTGCCAGCAGTTACCCAGGGGCTGAAGCTTTCTTT	CASSYPGAEAFF
.	.	TRBV28	TRBJ1-5	TGTGCCAGCAGACAGGGCGGAGAGGGCAATCAGCCCCAGCATTTT	CASRQGGEGNQPQHF
.	.	TRBV5-1	TRBJ2-7	TGCGCCAGCAGCGTCGATGGCAGTACCTCCTACGAGCAGTACTTC	CASSVDGSTSYEQYF
.	.	TRBV5-6	TRBJ1-5	TGTGCCAGCAGCCTGTCGGGGGTTCAACAGCCCCAGCATTTT	CASSLSGVQQPQHF
.	.	TRBV10-2	TRBJ2-7	TGCGCCAGCAGTGAAGCTCGGGGGTACGAGCAGTACTTC	CASSEARGYEQYF
.	.	TRBV5-4	TRBJ1-1	TGTGCCAGCAGTCGGGTAGGGAACACTGAAGCTTTCTTT	CASSRVGNTEAFF
.	.	TRBV15	TRBJ1-4	TGTGCCACCAGCAGAGACACTAATGAAAAACTGTTTTTT	CATSRDTNEKLFF
.	.	TRBV7-9	TRBJ2-1	TGTGCCAGCACCTCCCCTTTGGCCTCAGGGTTCAATGAGCAGTTCTTC	CASTSPLASGFNEQFF
.	once	TRBV4-3	TRBJ1-5	TGCGCCAGCAGCCAAAGTCTAGGGACACTTAGCAATCAGCCCCAGCATTTT	CASSQSLGTLSNQPQHF
.	.	TRBV5-4	TRBJ2-1	TGTGCCAGCAGCCAACAGGGGGGGAATGAGCAGTTCTTC	CASSQQGGNEQFF
TRBD1	.	TRBV4-2	TRBJ1-5	TGTGCCAGCAGCCAGACAGGGGGAGGTCAGCCCCAGCATTTT	CASSQTGGGQPQHF
TRBD2	.	TRBV7-8	TRBJ2-1	TGTGCCAGCAGCCCCGGGGCTAGCGGAAGACCCTACAATGAGCAGTTCTTC	CASSPGASGRPYNEQFF
.	.	TRBV19	TRBJ2-5	TGTGCCAGTAGTACCGGGGCTGAGACCCAGTACTTC	CASSTGAETQYF
.	.	TRBV7-2	TRBJ2-3	TGTGCCAGCAGCTTAAATGGGGCCGGAGCGGGAGATACGCAGTATTTT	CASSLNGAGAGDTQYF
TRBD1	.	TRBV2	TRBJ1-5	TGTGCCAGCAGCCTGGACAGGGGAAATCAGCCCCAGCATTTT	CASSLDRGNQPQHF
TRBD1	.	TRBV9	TRBJ2-6	TGTGCCAGCAGCGTAGAGACGGGACAGGGCCGCTCTGGGGCCAACGTCCTGACTTTC	CASSVETGQGRSGANVLTF
TRBD2	once	TRBV28	TRBJ2-2	TGTGCCAGCAGTTTTGGGACTAGCGGGGTTGGCGGGGAGCTGTTTTTT	CASSFGTSGVGGELFF
.	.	TRBV13	TRBJ1-6	TGTGCCAGCACTCTCGGCTCCTATAATTCACCCCTCCACTTT	CASTLGSYNSPLHF
TRBD1	.	TRBV6-6	TRBJ2-2	TGTGCCAGCAGGAGACAGGGGGCGAACACCGGGGAGCTGTTTTTT	CASRRQGANTGELFF
.	.	TRBV5-4	TRBJ1-6	TGTGCCAGCAGCCTACAGGCGTCAAAGAATTCACCCCTCCACTTT	CASSLQASKNSPLHF